These T cell receptor beta chains were read from a single sample in a study of post-analysis software for immune sequencing data. TCRdb re-derived calls from the PCR reads in MiXCR, one entry per CDR3 protein. Among some 700,000 distinct CDR3 sequences listed, around 64% were seen once. The specimen sequenced was blood. Source of these receptors: a girl aged 2 to 9 with multiple sclerosis. Both conserved end residues are trimmed from each CDR3.

CDR3 length,J gene,V gene,CDR3 protein
13,TRBJ2-3,TRBV29-1,SVEDRRFSTDTQY
12,TRBJ1-4,TRBV27,ASSHSEFGEKLF
13,TRBJ2-5,TRBV7-2,ASSLETSGRETQY
13,TRBJ2-7,TRBV3-1,ASSQDTSKTYEQY
14,TRBJ2-1,TRBV27,ASSFVGLATYNEQF
14,TRBJ2-7,TRBV30,AWTSTRDRPPYEQY
12,TRBJ2-7,TRBV20-1,SASQGGASYEQY
15,TRBJ2-5,TRBV20-1,SASPSRDRVSRETQY
11,TRBJ1-1,TRBV6-5,ATETSWNTEAF
14,TRBJ1-2,TRBV10-3,AISVKGQSPNYGYT
12,TRBJ1-5,TRBV25-1,ASIIRAPNQPQH
10,TRBJ1-2,TRBV25-1,ASQGQPYGYT
14,TRBJ2-7,TRBV7-9,ASSAPDRGNFYEQY
15,TRBJ2-2,TRBV12-3/TRBV12-4,ASSPSSGRVNTGELF
14,TRBJ2-5,TRBV19,ASSPPPLWGQETQY
11,TRBJ2-7,TRBV7-9,ASSSDGHYEQY
15,TRBJ2-6,TRBV3-1,ASSRMALASGANVLT
12,TRBJ2-7,TRBV7-2,ASSLRQGGYEQY
14,TRBJ2-1,TRBV6-2/TRBV6-3,ASSPWTGSSYNEQF
15,TRBJ2-3,TRBV4-1,ASSQELGDIAGPGQY
13,TRBJ2-5,TRBV7-9,ASSSTGGVGDTQY
12,TRBJ2-1,TRBV5-1,ASSLAIGENEQF
13,.,TRBV25-1,ASSDPRQGDDEQY
15,TRBJ2-5,TRBV7-9,ASSPMGQVSHQETQY
13,TRBJ2-7,TRBV29-1,SAEGVAGGFYEQY
13,TRBJ2-7,TRBV6-4,ASIFQRNGSYEQY
15,TRBJ2-1,TRBV7-6,ASSLLTLAGGKNEQF
11,TRBJ2-7,TRBV12-3/TRBV12-4,ASTWVGAYEQY
13,TRBJ2-7,TRBV5-1,ASSSTGTSPYEQY
12,TRBJ1-4,TRBV6-2/TRBV6-3,ASSNEGVDEKLF
14,TRBJ2-7,TRBV20-1,SASRGLRTSGHEQY
14,TRBJ1-4,TRBV12-3/TRBV12-4,ASTPTGSATNEKLF
13,TRBJ1-2,TRBV25-1,ASSPRQAPPHGYT
15,TRBJ1-4,TRBV5-1,ASSLGQGMAANEKLF
14,TRBJ1-1,TRBV12-3/TRBV12-4,ASSLAPGPMNTEAF
9,TRBJ1-1,TRBV12-3/TRBV12-4,ASTGRTEAF
10,.,TRBV20-1,SAVADLHEQY
13,TRBJ2-7,TRBV11-2,ASSLGTGGGYEQY
15,TRBJ2-6,TRBV7-9,ASSPGLAGAGANVLT
13,TRBJ2-1,TRBV20-1,SARDPSGRIYEQF
10,TRBJ1-2,TRBV12-3/TRBV12-4,ASSFDVRGGT